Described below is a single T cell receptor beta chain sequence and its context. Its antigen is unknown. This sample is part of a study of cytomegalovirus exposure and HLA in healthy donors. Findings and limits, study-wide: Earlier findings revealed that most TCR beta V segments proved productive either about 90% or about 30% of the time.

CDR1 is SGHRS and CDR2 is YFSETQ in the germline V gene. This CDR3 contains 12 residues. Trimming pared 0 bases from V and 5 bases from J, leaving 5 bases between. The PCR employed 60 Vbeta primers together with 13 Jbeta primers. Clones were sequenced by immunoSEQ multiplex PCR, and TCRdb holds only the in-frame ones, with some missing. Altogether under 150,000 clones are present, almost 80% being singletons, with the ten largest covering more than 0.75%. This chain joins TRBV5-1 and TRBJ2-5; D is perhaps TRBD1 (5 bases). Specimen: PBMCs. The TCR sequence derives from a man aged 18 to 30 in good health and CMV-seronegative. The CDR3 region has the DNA TGCGCCAGCAGCTTGGAGGGGGAGACCCAGTACTTC. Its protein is CASSLEGETQYF.